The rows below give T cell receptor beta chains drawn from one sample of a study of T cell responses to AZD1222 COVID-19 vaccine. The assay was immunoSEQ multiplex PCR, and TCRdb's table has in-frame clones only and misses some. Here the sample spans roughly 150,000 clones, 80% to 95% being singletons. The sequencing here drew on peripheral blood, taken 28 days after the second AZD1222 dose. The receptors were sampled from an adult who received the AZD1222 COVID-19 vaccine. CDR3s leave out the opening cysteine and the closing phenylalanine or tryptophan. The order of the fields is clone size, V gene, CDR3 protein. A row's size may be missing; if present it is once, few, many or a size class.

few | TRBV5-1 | ASSLASLNTEAF
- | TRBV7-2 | ASSKPPGSSYNEQF
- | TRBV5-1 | ASSLGAPEINEQF
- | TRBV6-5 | ASSYSSGEKLF
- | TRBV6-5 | ASTQDGTSYEQY
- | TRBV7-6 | ASSLVRDNRNYEQY
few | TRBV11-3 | ASSFPWPGNTIY
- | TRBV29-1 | SVEGVSLGRDGYT
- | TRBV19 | ASSSSFTGYT
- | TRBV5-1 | ASSYLTSAYTDTQY